This TCR beta chain was sequenced in a study of response to subunit inactivated influenza vaccine. TCRdb itself ran the RT-PCR reads through MiXCR, one entry per CDR3 protein. In the table there are 600,000 to 700,000 distinct CDR3 sequences, approximately 14% of which are singletons. As to this clonotype: The antigen is undetermined.

General study points: The authors put forward the suggestion that each seasonal influenza vaccination may bring in only a limited number of new T cells.

V shed 7 bases, J shed 7 bases, and the junction held 8 bases outside the gene matches. The CDR3 is 14 amino acids. Germline CDR1 and CDR2: MDHEN and SYDVKM. The receptor was isolated from a man aged 50 to 59 who received an inactivated influenza vaccine. The chain has TRBV28 and TRBJ1-5, with 9 bases fitting TRBD1. The sample was PBMCs from blood, taken roughly 15 days before vaccination. DNA of the CDR3: TGTGCCAGCACCTATGGGACAGGGTTACAGCCCCAGCATTTT. It translates to CASTYGTGLQPQHF.